A single sample is the source of the 31 T cell receptor beta chains below, sequenced in a study of control samples from healthy donors and cancer patients. TCRdb keeps only in-frame clones here, not all; method: immunoSEQ multiplex PCR. The sample records about 60,000 clones, approximately 85% being singletons. The sequencing sample was made of blood. The origin of the receptors is a man in his forties or fifties in good health.

This rearrangement joins TRBV15 to TRBJ2-1; 8 bases are shared with TRBD2. The CDR3 consists of 15 residues. The V segment lost 3 bases and the J segment 3 bases; nucleotides outside the gene matches: 4. Germline CDR1 and CDR2: LNHNV and YYDKDF (reference sequence). DNA for the CDR3: TGTGCCACCAGCAGTCCGAGCGGGAGCTACAATGAGCAGTTCTTC. Its translation: CATSSPSGSYNEQFF.

The chain is built from TRBV6-6 and TRBJ1-6; possibly TRBD1 for D (5 bases). The length of the CDR3 is 16 residues. The germline V and J ends were trimmed by 0 bases and 7 bases, with 13 bases remaining between them. Germline values: CDR1 MNHNY, CDR2 SVGAGI (reference sequence). CDR3 loop: CASSYSRGPSNSPLHF. In nucleotides, the CDR3 is TGTGCCAGCAGTTACTCGAGGGGCCCTTCAAATTCACCCCTCCACTTT.

This chain joins TRBV30 and TRBJ1-5; 9 nucleotides match TRBD1. J gave up 6 bases and V 2 bases, and 5 bases lay outside the gene matches. Germline CDR1 GTSNPN, CDR2 SVGIG (reference sequence). This CDR3 is 14 amino acids long. The CDR3 nucleotides are TGTGCCTGGAGTACAGGGGGCCCGGGTCAGCCCCAGCATTTT. Translating it yields CAWSTGGPGQPQHF.

This chain links TRBV7-9 with TRBJ1-6; no clear D. V was shortened by 8 bases and J by 6 bases, with 14 bases between the two germline ends. Germline V gene lookup returns CDR1 SEHNR and CDR2 FQNEAQ (reference sequence). This CDR3 has 14 amino acids. The CDR3 loop is CASGPRTSNSPLHF. The CDR3 nucleotides are TGTGCCAGCGGGCCCAGGACCAGTAATTCACCCCTCCACTTT.

In this sample, this clone turned up a few times. The chain is built from TRBV6-6 and TRBJ2-7; 9 bases match TRBD2. After removal of 5 bases from V and 6 bases from J, the junction contained 2 bases not matched to a gene. Germline CDR1 MNHNY, CDR2 SVGAGI (reference sequence). This CDR3 spans 12 amino acids. The CDR3 nucleotides read TGTGCCAGCAGTAATAGCGGGAGCGAGCAGTACTTC. Translating gives CASSNSGSEQYF.

The chain links TRBV29-1 to TRBJ2-1; TRBD1 is a possible D gene (6 bases). With 4 bases removed from V and 6 bases from J, the gap between germline ends came to 7 bases. This CDR3 contains 11 residues. Germline values: CDR1 SQVTM, CDR2 ANQGSEA. As DNA, the CDR3 is TGCAGCGTTGCAGGGGTCAATGAGCAGTTCTTC. Amino acids: CSVAGVNEQFF.

The chain recombines TRBV7-8 with TRBJ2-1; unclear D gene. Trimming left V 4 bases short and J 8 bases short, with 12 bases between. The CDR3 has 13 amino acids. Germline V gene sequence: CDR1 SGHVS, CDR2 FQNEAQ. The CDR3 DNA sequence: TGTGCCAGCAGCTCTCCGGTAGCCTATGAGCAGTTCTTC. Translation: CASSSPVAYEQFF.

A remark on this clone: The germline gene is not matched at one end of the junction; a read error may be the cause. Other DNA variants within this sample encode the same CDR3. This chain connects TRBV5-1 to TRBJ2-5, with 8 bases matching TRBD1. CDR3 length equals 14 residues. Germline assignment: CDR1 SGHRS and CDR2 YFSETQ. In DNA form, the CDR3 reads TGCGCCAGCAGCTCCGGACAGGGCCAACAGACCCAGTACTTC. Encoded protein: CASSSGQGQQTQYF. Full variable domain (missing parts from reference TRBV5-1 and TRBJ2-5): KAGVTQTPRYLIKTRGQQVTLSCSPISGHRSVSWYQQTPGQGLQFLFEYFSETQRNKGNFPGRFSGRQFSNSRSEMNVSTLELGDSALYLCASSSGQGQQTQYFGPGTRLLVL.

The chain is built from TRBV19 and TRBJ1-5; D uncertain. Deletions cut 0 bases from V and 4 bases from J, with 7 bases between. The CDR3 sequence is 14 residues long. Germline V lookup: CDR1 LNHDA, CDR2 SQIVND (reference sequence). The CDR3 DNA follows: TGTGCCAGTAGTATAGAGGCCCTTAATCAGCCCCAGCATTTT. The encoded protein is CASSIEALNQPQHF.

The rearrangement uses TRBV7-2 and TRBJ2-3; 11 nucleotides align to TRBD2. The CDR3 sequence is 15 residues long. Per germline, CDR1 SGHTA and CDR2 FQGNSA. V was clipped by 5 bases and J by 4 bases; unmatched bases: 5. CDR3 in amino acids: CASSTLAGAPDTQYF. The CDR3 nucleotides are TGTGCCAGCAGCACACTAGCGGGAGCGCCAGATACGCAGTATTTT.

The chain employs TRBV28 and TRBJ1-4; D unclear. Trimming pared 5 bases from V and 8 bases from J, leaving 12 bases between. CDR1 and CDR2 from the germline V gene are MDHEN and SYDVKM. The CDR3 runs to 13 residues. CDR3 bases: TGTGCCAGCAGTCTCTGGGTTGGCGAAAAACTGTTTTTT. This encodes CASSLWVGEKLFF.

This clone was seen repeatedly, ten times or more. The V call is TRBV30, the J call TRBJ1-3; D not resolved. Trimming took off 2 bases at V and 0 bases at J, with 8 bases between the two ends. In germline, CDR1 is GTSNPN, CDR2 SVGIG (reference sequence). The CDR3 extends over 14 amino acids. CDR3 loop: CAWSHDISGNTIYF. The CDR3, as DNA: TGTGCCTGGAGTCACGACATCTCTGGAAACACCATATATTTT.

This clone was counted only a few times. The rearrangement uses TRBV9 and TRBJ2-5; possible D gene TRBD1, 6 bases. Between the trimmed V and J ends, which lost 0 bases and 2 bases, there was a span of 8 bases. Per germline, CDR1 SGDLS and CDR2 YYNGEE. The CDR3 covers 14 residues. Here the CDR3 DNA reads TGTGCCAGCAGCGTAGGGACAGCTCAAGAGACCCAGTACTTC. Translation: CASSVGTAQETQYF.

The chain joins TRBV3-1 (or the pseudogene TRBV3-2) to TRBJ2-7, with 7 bases identical to TRBD1. Per germline, CDR1 LGHDT and CDR2 YNNKEL (reference sequence). With V trimmed by 4 bases and J by 2 bases, 11 bases remained unmatched. The CDR3 runs to 16 residues. CDR3 nucleotides: TGTGCCAGCAGCCCTCTATGGGGGACAGTCCCCTACGAGCAGTACTTC. Translating it yields CASSPLWGTVPYEQYF.

This clone qualifies as medium-sized (0.01 to 0.1%). The chain carries TRBV6-2 or TRBV6-3 and TRBJ1-2; TRBD1 matches 10 bases. CDR3 length: 14 amino acids. Trimming cost V 0 bases and J 7 bases; bases outside gene matches: 2. Germline V gene sequence: CDR1 MNHEY, CDR2 SVGEGT. The CDR3 sequence: CASSYSTGGLGYTF. DNA for the CDR3: TGTGCCAGCAGTTACTCGACAGGGGGCCTTGGCTACACCTTC.

The gene calls are TRBV5-1 and TRBJ2-2; 12 bases are a match to TRBD2. CDR1 is SGHRS, CDR2 YFSETQ, per germline. The CDR3 is 15 residues long. V gave up 5 bases and J gave up 1 base; unmatched junction bases: 0. CDR3 residues: CASRTSGGNTGELFF. DNA for the CDR3: TGCGCCAGCAGGACTAGCGGGGGGAACACCGGGGAGCTGTTTTTT.

The CDR3 bases are TGCGCCAGCAGCCAAGATAGGGGCGCGGGGGCTGAAGCTTTCTTT. Its protein is CASSQDRGAGAEAFF. The V gene is TRBV4-1, the J gene TRBJ1-1; D might be TRBD1 (5 bases). V lost 0 bases and J lost 6, with 14 bases in between. The germline V gene has CDR1 MGHRA and CDR2 YSYEKL. CDR3 size: 15 residues.

The chain has TRBV5-1 and TRBJ2-6; a weak D match, TRBD2 (6 bases). Germline CDR1 and CDR2: SGHRS and YFSETQ. The CDR3 covers 16 residues. Trimming left V 1 base short and J 2 bases short, with 10 bases between. For the CDR3, the DNA is TGCGCCAGCAGCTTGAATAGCGGAACTGGGGCCAACGTCCTGACTTTC. It is translated as CASSLNSGTGANVLTF.

This clone was detected once. This rearrangement joins TRBV7-9 to TRBJ2-4; 14 nucleotides match TRBD2. V dropped 2 bases and J dropped 6; count of bases not matched to a gene: 9. The CDR3 is made up of 18 amino acids. Germline V CDR1 and CDR2: SEHNR, FQNEAQ (reference sequence). CDR3 loop: CASSLRGLAGDLGNIQYF. CDR3 coding DNA: TGTGCCAGCAGCTTAAGGGGACTAGCGGGAGATCTAGGAAACATTCAGTACTTC. Supplemented by reference TRBV7-9 and TRBJ2-4, the full variable domain reads DTGVSQNPRHKITKRGQNVTFRCDPISEHNRLYWYRQTLGQGPEFLTYFQNEAQLEKSRLLSDRFSAERPKGSFSTLEIQRTEQGDSAMYLCASSLRGLAGDLGNIQYFGAGTRLSVL.

The chain links TRBV7-2 to TRBJ2-3, with D unclear. This CDR3 has 15 residues. CDR1 and CDR2 from the germline V gene are SGHTA and FQGNSA. V lost 2 bases and J lost 1, with 10 bases in between. The CDR3 region is CASSLQASRTDTQYF. Written as DNA, the CDR3 is TGTGCCAGCAGCTTACAAGCGTCCCGCACAGATACGCAGTATTTT.

The chain recombines TRBV2 with TRBJ2-2, with 8 bases lining up with TRBD2. Trimming took 3 bases from V and 4 from J; bases not matched to a gene: 4. The CDR3 length is 15 residues. Per germline, CDR1 SNHLY and CDR2 FYNNEI. DNA of the CDR3: TGTGCCAGCAGTGACACCGGGACTAGCACCGGGGAGCTGTTTTTT. Amino acid sequence: CASSDTGTSTGELFF.

The gene calls are TRBV29-1 and TRBJ1-2; no clear D. Per the germline V gene, CDR1 is SQVTM and CDR2 is ANQGSEA. V was trimmed by 5 bases and J by 1 base, leaving 5 bases between them. This CDR3 spans 11 amino acids. The CDR3 is CSVKGNYGYTF. CDR3 sequence (DNA): TGCAGCGTTAAGGGTAACTATGGCTACACCTTC.

V gene TRBV19 combines with J gene TRBJ2-7, with 12 bases that match TRBD2. V lost 4 bases and J lost 2; bases outside the gene matches: 6. This CDR3 is built from 16 residues. Germline V gives CDR1 LNHDA, CDR2 SQIVND (reference sequence). The CDR3 DNA is TGTGCCAGTAGTACCGGTCGGACTAGCGGGACCTACGAGCAGTACTTC. Translated: CASSTGRTSGTYEQYF.

The chain uses TRBV6-1 and TRBJ1-1; D ambiguous. Germline V gene lookup returns CDR1 MNHNS and CDR2 SASEGT. This CDR3 spans 14 amino acids. The V end lost 2 bases, the J end lost 5 bases, and 12 bases lay between the germline ends. As DNA, the CDR3 is TGTGCCAGCAGTGAAAGCGAGGAGGCGACTGAAGCTTTCTTT. It yields the protein CASSESEEATEAFF.

As to this clone: Germline and junction disagree at one end, which may indicate a read error. J is TRBJ1-2 and V is TRBV28; D remains ambiguous. The CDR3 length is 13 residues. Germline V CDR1 and CDR2: MDHEN, SYDVKM. This CDR3 is CASNLNANYDYTF. In nucleotides, the CDR3 is TGTGCCAGCAACCTAAACGCCAACTATGACTACACCTTC.

The chain joins TRBV10-3 to TRBJ2-3; the D gene is possibly TRBD1 (6 bases). V lost 7 bases to trimming and J lost 11 bases, with 16 bases between them. The CDR3 has 12 residues. In germline, CDR1 is ENHRY, CDR2 SYGVKD. The CDR3 protein is CAINGGEGGQYF. CDR3 nucleotides: TGTGCCATCAATGGGGGTGAAGGGGGGCAGTATTTT.

This clone was observed once. The chain couples TRBV7-3 to TRBJ1-1, with 9 bases matching TRBD1. The CDR3 spans 14 residues. From germline, CDR1 is SGHTA and CDR2 FQGTGA. J lost 9 bases, V lost 3 bases, and 8 bases had no gene match. The CDR3 protein is CASSLTGGTSKAFF. Written as DNA, the CDR3 is TGTGCCAGCAGCTTGACAGGGGGTACCTCCAAAGCTTTCTTT.

This clone was observed a single time. The chain carries TRBV7-9 and TRBJ1-5, with TRBD1 identical over 8 bases. V lost 1 base, J lost 6 bases, and 2 bases stayed unmatched. The CDR3 loop spans 14 amino acids. The germline V gene encodes CDR1 SEHNR and CDR2 FQNEAQ (reference sequence). The CDR3 region is CASSLGQGSQPQHF. The CDR3 nucleotides read TGTGCCAGCAGCTTAGGACAGGGGAGTCAGCCCCAGCATTTT.

The V call is TRBV20-1, the J call TRBJ2-7; 8 bases match TRBD1. The V gene's germline CDR1 is DFQATT and CDR2 SNEGSKA (reference sequence). The CDR3 length is 14 residues. V lost 3 bases to trimming and J lost 1 base; unmatched junction nucleotides: 5. CDR3 in DNA: TGCAGTGCTAGTCGGACAGGGAATTCCTACGAGCAGTACTTC. This translates into CSASRTGNSYEQYF.

In nucleotides, the CDR3 is TGTGCCAGCAGCGTACAGTTCGCGAACACCGGGGAGCTGTTTTTT. It codes for CASSVQFANTGELFF. This chain uses TRBV9 with TRBJ2-2; D gene ambiguous. V lost 1 base and J lost 0, with 7 bases in between. This CDR3 has 15 residues. Germline lookup yields CDR1 SGDLS and CDR2 YYNGEE. Using reference TRBV9 and TRBJ2-2 for the parts outside the CDR3, the full variable domain is DSGVTQTPKHLITATGQRVTLRCSPRSGDLSVYWYQQSLDQGLQFLIQYYNGEERAKGNILERFSAQQFPDLHSELNLSSLELGDSALYFCASSVQFANTGELFFGEGSRLTVL.

The J gene is TRBJ2-4, the V gene TRBV19; 10 bases align to TRBD1. J lost 0 bases, V lost 5 bases, and 7 bases had no gene match. Germline values: CDR1 LNHDA, CDR2 SQIVND (reference sequence). The CDR3 consists of 17 residues. Here the CDR3 DNA reads TGTGCCAGTAGTCAAGGGGACAGGGGTCTAGCCAAAAACATTCAGTACTTC. It translates to CASSQGDRGLAKNIQYF.